This TCR beta chain was recorded in a study of blood T cell repertoires in COVID-19. As originally analysed: Reference gene primer amplification gave estimated nucleated cell counts. TCRdb's table, derived via immunoSEQ multiplex PCR, lists solely in-frame clones and lacks some. That table is the source of V, J and clone size, and D and trimming were worked out from the DNA. The table includes about 77,000 clones, around 76% detected once. Trimming removed 2 bases from V and 4 bases from J, with 17 bases in between. The CDR3 runs to 17 residues. The germline CDR1 and CDR2 sequences are ENHRY and SYGVKD.

This clonotype was obtained from a man in his 70s with active or convalescent COVID-19. The sequenced sample was peripheral blood. The rearrangement links TRBV10-3 to TRBJ1-4; maybe TRBD1 (5 bases). CDR3 in DNA: TGTGCCATCAGTGAGGGTGCAGGGAGGGACTATAATGAAAAACTGTTTTTT. This encodes CAISEGAGRDYNEKLFF.